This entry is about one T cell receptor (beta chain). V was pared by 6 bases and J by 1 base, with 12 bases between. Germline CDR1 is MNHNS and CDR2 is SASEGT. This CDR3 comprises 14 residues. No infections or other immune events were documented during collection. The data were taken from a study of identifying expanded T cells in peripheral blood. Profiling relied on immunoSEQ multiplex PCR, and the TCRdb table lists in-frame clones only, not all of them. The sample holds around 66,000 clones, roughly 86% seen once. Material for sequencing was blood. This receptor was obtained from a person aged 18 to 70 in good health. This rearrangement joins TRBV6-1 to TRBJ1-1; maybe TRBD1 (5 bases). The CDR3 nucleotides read TGTGCCAGCAGCGTCGGGACGGGGAACACTGAAGCTTTCTTT. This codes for CASSVGTGNTEAFF.